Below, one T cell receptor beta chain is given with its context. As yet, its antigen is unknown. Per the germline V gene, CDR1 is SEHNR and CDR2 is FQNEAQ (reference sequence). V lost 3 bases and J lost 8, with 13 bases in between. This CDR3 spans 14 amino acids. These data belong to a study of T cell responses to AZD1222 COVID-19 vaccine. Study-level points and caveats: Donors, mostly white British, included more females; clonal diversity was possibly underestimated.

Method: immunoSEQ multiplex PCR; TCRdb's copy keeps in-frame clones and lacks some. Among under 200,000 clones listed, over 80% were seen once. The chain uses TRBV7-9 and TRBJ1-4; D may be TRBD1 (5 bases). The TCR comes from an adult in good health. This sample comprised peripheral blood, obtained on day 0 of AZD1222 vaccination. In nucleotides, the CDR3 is TGTGCCAGCAGCTTCCGGGTGGAGGGGGAAAAACTGTTTTTT. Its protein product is CASSFRVEGEKLFF.